These T cell receptor beta chains were read from a single sample in a study of PD-1 blockade in classical Hodgkin lymphoma. Some clones are missing from TCRdb's copy, which holds only in-frame ones; the method was immunoSEQ multiplex PCR. The data show tens of thousands of clones, under 85% seen once. The source material was peripheral blood mononuclear cells (PBMCs), sampled before the fourth cycle of nivolumab. These receptors were taken from a human donor with classical Hodgkin lymphoma. Each CDR3 is given with its conserved first and last residue. The D gene is left open where the match is weak. Not all rows give a size; the values are once, few, many and, for expanded clones, a class.

j_gene | abundance | v_gene | d_gene | CDR3nt | CDR3aa
TRBJ2-3 | once | TRBV5-1 | TRBD1 | TGCGCCAGCAGAAAAGAACAGGGGAGCACAGATACGCAGTATTTT | CASRKEQGSTDTQYF
TRBJ1-1 | NA | TRBV6-5 | TRBD1 | TGTGCCAGCAGTTACTCTGGCCCAGGGGGGACAGCTTTCTTT | CASSYSGPGGTAFF
TRBJ2-7 | NA | TRBV10-3 | TRBD1 | TGTGCCATCAGCCCTCGGGGGACAGGGGCACACGAGCAGTACTTC | CAISPRGTGAHEQYF
TRBJ1-1 | NA | TRBV18 | NA | TGTGCCAGCTCCCTCCACGGGGGGGGACATAACACTGAAGCTTTCTTT | CASSLHGGGHNTEAFF
TRBJ2-7 | NA | TRBV7-2 | TRBD2 | TGTGCCAGCAGCTTAATGACTAGCGGGAGTCGAACCTACGAGCAGTACTTC | CASSLMTSGSRTYEQYF
TRBJ2-3 | NA | TRBV2 | NA | TGTGCCAGCATTCAGGGAAGCACAGATACGCAGTATTTT | CASIQGSTDTQYF
TRBJ2-5 | NA | TRBV5-6 | NA | TGTGCCAGCAGCTTGGAGGTGATAGTGGGGGGTCGAGAGACCCAGTACTTC | CASSLEVIVGGRETQYF
TRBJ2-2 | NA | TRBV7-2 | NA | TGTGCCAGCAGCTTAGTACCCGGGAACACCGGGGAGCTGTTTTTT | CASSLVPGNTGELFF
TRBJ2-7 | NA | TRBV28 | NA | TGTGCCAGCAGTGCCCGGAGGGGAAGCTACACCTACGAGCAGTACTTC | CASSARRGSYTYEQYF
TRBJ1-1 | NA | TRBV19 | NA | TGTGCCAGTAGCGGGACATACACTGAAGCTTTCTTT | CASSGTYTEAFF
TRBJ2-2 | NA | TRBV9 | NA | TGTGCCAGCAGCGTAGGACAGGCCCCGAACACCGGGGAGCTGTTTTTT | CASSVGQAPNTGELFF
TRBJ2-1 | NA | TRBV21-1 | NA | TGTGCCAGCAACTGGACTCCGCGGACTAACAATGAGCAGTTCTTC | CASNWTPRTNNEQFF
TRBJ2-7 | NA | TRBV4-2 | TRBD1 | TGTGCCAGCAGCCAAGGATTCCGGGACAGCAACTACGAGCAGTACTTC | CASSQGFRDSNYEQYF
TRBJ1-3 | NA | TRBV6-1 | NA | TGTGCCAGCAGTAGTCTCAACTCTGGAAACACCATATATTTT | CASSSLNSGNTIYF
TRBJ1-2 | NA | TRBV5-1 | NA | TGCGCCAGCAGCTTGGACGGGGCCCTCTATGGCTACACCTTC | CASSLDGALYGYTF
TRBJ2-1 | NA | TRBV11-2 | TRBD2 | TGTGCCAGCAGCTTAGCCCTAGCGGGTGTCGGCGCTGAGTTCTTC | CASSLALAGVGAEFF
TRBJ1-3 | NA | TRBV29-1 | NA | TGCAGCGTTCTGCAGGTCCTCGGGTGGGGAAACACCATATATTTT | CSVLQVLGWGNTIYF
TRBJ2-1 | NA | TRBV10-3 | TRBD2 | TGTGCCACTTCACCTAGCGGGAGATATTACAATGAGCAGTTCTTC | CATSPSGRYYNEQFF
TRBJ1-1 | NA | TRBV10-3 | TRBD1 | TGTGCCGTCCTCCGGGACAGGACAATGAACACTGAAGCTTTCTTT | CAVLRDRTMNTEAFF
TRBJ2-7 | few | TRBV6-6 | NA | TGTGCCAGCAGCCTCGACGGGACGCCCGGCCGCGAGCAGTACTTC | CASSLDGTPGREQYF
TRBJ1-4 | few | TRBV6-6 | NA | TGTGCCAGCAGTCGCCCCGGGGAAAAACTGTTTTTT | CASSRPGEKLFF
TRBJ2-7 | NA | TRBV7-8 | NA | TGTGCCAGCAGCTCCTGGGGGGCGGGAGAGAGGACCTACGAGCAGTACTTC | CASSSWGAGERTYEQYF
TRBJ2-3 | NA | TRBV27 | TRBD1 | TGTGCCAGCAGAGTGGACAGGGGGCGAGATACGCAGTATTTT | CASRVDRGRDTQYF
TRBJ1-5 | NA | TRBV2 | NA | TGTGCCAGCAGTGAGGTGGGGGTCGGTCAGCCCCAGCATTTT | CASSEVGVGQPQHF
TRBJ2-7 | NA | TRBV4-3 | TRBD2 | TGCGCCAGCAGCCAAGGACTAGCGGAGACCTACGAGCAGTACTTC | CASSQGLAETYEQYF
TRBJ2-2 | NA | TRBV11-2 | NA | TGTGCCAGCAGCCCCGCACCCGGAAGTACCGGGGAGCTGTTTTTT | CASSPAPGSTGELFF
TRBJ1-6 | few | TRBV7-2 | NA | TGTGCCAGCAGCTCGGACACGGGGTCACCCCTCCACTTT | CASSSDTGSPLHF
TRBJ2-1 | NA | TRBV7-8 | TRBD2 | TGTGCCAGCAGCTTGGGGCGGGAGGGCCCTCGTTTACATGAGCAGTTCTTC | CASSLGREGPRLHEQFF
TRBJ2-3 | NA | TRBV5-4 | TRBD2 | TGTGCCAGCAGCTTGGTTGGCGGGAGTGCGCAGTATTTT | CASSLVGGSAQYF
TRBJ1-2 | once | TRBV6-5 | NA | TGTGCCAGCAGTTATGGGGCTGCCATGGACCTCCGAGAGATGGGATTC | CASSYGAAMDLREMGF
TRBJ2-1 | NA | TRBV7-2 | NA | TGTGCCAGCAGCACTCGACCGTATGAGCAGTTCTTC | CASSTRPYEQFF
TRBJ2-5 | NA | TRBV12-5 | NA | TGTGCTAGTGCGTTGGGGACTTTTCAAGAGACCCAGTACTTC | CASALGTFQETQYF
TRBJ2-4 | NA | TRBV7-8 | NA | TGTGCCAGCAGCGCCCAAGGAAACATTCAGTACTTC | CASSAQGNIQYF
TRBJ2-6 | NA | TRBV5-1 | NA | TGCGCCAGCAGCTTGAGCGGTGCGAGCTCTGGGGCCAACGTCCTGACTTTC | CASSLSGASSGANVLTF
TRBJ2-2 | NA | TRBV10-3 | NA | TGTGCCATCAGAGGGTACGCGAACACCGGGGAGCTGTTTTTT | CAIRGYANTGELFF